One sample yielded the 31 T cell receptor beta chains listed below, sequenced in a study of CD8 T cells in Susac syndrome. Reverse transcription of about 0.5 to 1 ug RNA used random hexamers. TCRdb itself ran the immunoSEQ multiplex PCR reads through MiXCR, one entry per CDR3 protein. The table has about 170,000 distinct CDR3 sequences, roughly 92% seen once; the top ten hold under 0.095%. The specimen sequenced was CD4+ T cells from PBMCs. The receptors come from a human donor with multiple sclerosis.

CDR3 residues: CASSVDPGSYEQYF. The CDR3, as DNA: TGTGCCAGCAGCGTAGATCCGGGGTCCTACGAGCAGTACTTC. The chain employs TRBV9 and TRBJ2-7; maybe TRBD2 (5 bases). V was clipped by 0 bases and J by 1 base, with 8 bases between them. The CDR3 loop spans 14 amino acids. The germline gives CDR1 SGDLS, CDR2 YYNGEE.

This clonotype was recorded only once. The chain is built from TRBV20-1 and TRBJ2-2; 12 nucleotides match TRBD2. V lost 5 bases, J lost 7 bases, and 5 bases stayed unmatched. Per germline, CDR1 DFQATT and CDR2 SNEGSKA (reference sequence). This CDR3 has 14 residues. This chain's CDR3 is CSARLAGDDGELFF. DNA of the CDR3: TGCAGTGCTCGACTAGCGGGAGATGACGGGGAGCTGTTTTTT.

The rearrangement joins TRBV7-2 to TRBJ2-5, with no clear D. The germline V gene has CDR1 SGHTA and CDR2 FQGNSA. V gave up 5 bases and J gave up 5 bases, with 6 bases separating them. The CDR3 runs 11 residues. CDR3 residues: CASSAAETQYF. CDR3 sequence (DNA): TGTGCCAGCAGCGCGGCCGAGACCCAGTACTTC.

The chain recombines TRBV20-1 with TRBJ2-7; 9 nucleotides agree with TRBD2. With V trimmed by 6 bases and J by 6 bases, 15 bases remained unmatched. The CDR3 loop spans 15 amino acids. Germline-derived CDR1 and CDR2 are DFQATT and SNEGSKA (reference sequence). CDR3 sequence reads: CSAPTERGVIGEQYF. CDR3 DNA: TGCAGTGCCCCGACCGAGCGGGGGGTCATCGGCGAGCAGTACTTC.

In DNA form, the CDR3 reads TGTGCCAGCAGCCCGGAATTAGACAGGGGCCATGAGCAGTTCTTC. It translates to CASSPELDRGHEQFF. The genes are TRBV5-4 and TRBJ2-1; TRBD1 aligns across 8 bases. Germline V gives CDR1 SGHNT, CDR2 YYREEE (reference sequence). V dropped 4 bases and J dropped 8; count of bases not matched to a gene: 11. The length of the CDR3 is 15 residues.

The rearrangement joins TRBV12-3 or TRBV12-4 to TRBJ2-7; perhaps TRBD2 as D (5 bases). The CDR3 covers 13 residues. V lost 6 bases to trimming and J lost 5 bases, with 14 bases between them. The CDR3 region is CASRAAGLDEQYF. The CDR3 region has the DNA TGTGCCAGCAGGGCCGCTGGACTCGACGAGCAGTACTTC.

The chain joins TRBV4-2 to TRBJ2-1, with 8 bases lining up with TRBD2. Germline CDR1 and CDR2: LGHNA and YNFKEQ. After removal of 8 bases from V and 8 bases from J, the junction contained 8 bases not matched to a gene. The CDR3 loop spans 13 amino acids. CDR3 nucleotide sequence: TGTGCCAGCGGGGGGACTAGTAACGATGAGCAGTTCTTC. As protein: CASGGTSNDEQFF.

This chain uses TRBV5-1 with TRBJ2-7; D call uncertain. Trimming took 4 bases from V and 4 from J, leaving 12 bases between them. The CDR3 is 13 residues long. CDR1 is SGHRS, CDR2 YFSETQ, per germline. The CDR3 loop is CASSPDDTYEQYF. CDR3 nucleotides: TGCGCCAGCAGCCCTGACGACACGTACGAGCAGTACTTC.

The chain employs TRBV24-1 and TRBJ2-5; the D gene could be TRBD1 or TRBD2 (5 bases each). Germline CDR1 reads KGHDR; CDR2 reads SFDVKD. Trimming shortened V by 3 bases and J by 5 bases, and 12 bases separated the two germline ends. This CDR3 region has 14 residues. CDR3 region: CATSDAGTGETQYF. The CDR3 DNA follows: TGTGCCACCAGTGATGCCGGGACCGGGGAGACCCAGTACTTC.

This chain links TRBV27 with TRBJ1-4; D is unclear. Deletions cut 8 bases from V and 8 bases from J, with 15 bases between. The germline V gene encodes CDR1 MNHEY and CDR2 SMNVEV (reference sequence). The CDR3 is made up of 13 amino acids. The CDR3 loop is CASRSGDNEKLFF. CDR3 sequence (DNA): TGTGCCAGCCGATCCGGGGATAACGAAAAACTGTTTTTT. The variable domain in full, completed from reference TRBV27 and TRBJ1-4, reads EAQVTQNPRYLITVTGKKLTVTCSQNMNHEYMSWYRQDPGLGLRQIYYSMNVEVTDKGDVPEGYKVSRKEKRNFPLILESPSPNQTSLYFCASRSGDNEKLFFGSGTQLSVL.

The V gene is TRBV18, the J gene TRBJ1-2, with TRBD1 identical over 8 bases. The CDR3 totals 15 residues. V gave up 2 bases and J gave up 0 bases; unmatched junction bases: 2. From germline, CDR1 is KGHSH and CDR2 LQKENI. The CDR3 region has the DNA TGTGCCAGCTCACCAGCGGGACAGGCTAACTATGGCTACACCTTC. This gives the protein CASSPAGQANYGYTF.

The CDR3 nucleotides read TGTGCCAGCACGACTAGCGGGGGATCTTACTACGAGCAGTACTTC. Encoded protein: CASTTSGGSYYEQYF. The chain joins TRBV28 to TRBJ2-7; 12 bases line up with TRBD2. Losses at the gene ends were 7 bases for V and 3 bases for J; bases not matched to a gene: 7. The germline V gene encodes CDR1 MDHEN and CDR2 SYDVKM. The CDR3 runs 15 residues.

This chain connects TRBV4-2 to TRBJ2-1; D remains ambiguous. The CDR3 has 13 amino acids. Germline V CDR1 and CDR2: LGHNA, YNFKEQ. V lost 0 bases and J 7 bases, leaving 7 bases between the germline ends. The CDR3 nucleotides read TGTGCCAGCAGCCAAGATCTGTGGAATGAGCAGTTCTTC. It yields the protein CASSQDLWNEQFF.

This sequence joins TRBV12-3 or TRBV12-4 and TRBJ1-1; D not resolved. The CDR3 length is 11 residues. Deletions cut 3 bases from V and 5 bases from J, with 4 bases between. CDR3 coding DNA: TGTGCCAGCAGTTTTCAGACTGAAGCTTTCTTT. It yields the protein CASSFQTEAFF.

V gene TRBV14 combines with J gene TRBJ1-2; no firm D call. The CDR3 is 13 residues long. Trimming took 1 base from V and 5 from J, leaving 8 bases between them. Germline V lookup: CDR1 SGHDN, CDR2 FVKESK. Here the CDR3 DNA reads TGTGCCAGCAGCCAAGGACTCGGATATGGCTACACCTTC. It codes for CASSQGLGYGYTF.

CDR3 in DNA: TGTGCCACCCAGGGACAGCCCGCGCGTGATACAAACACCGGGGAGCTGTTTTTT. Translated: CATQGQPARDTNTGELFF. The chain is built from TRBV15 and TRBJ2-2; 7 bases are shared with TRBD1. From germline, CDR1 is LNHNV and CDR2 YYDKDF (reference sequence). Trimming at V came to 8 bases and at J to 2 bases, leaving 17 bases not matched to a gene. The CDR3 is 18 amino acids.

The genes are TRBV7-2 and TRBJ2-7, with TRBD1 identical over 8 bases. The CDR3 spans 16 residues. Looked up from germline, CDR1 is SGHTA and CDR2 is FQGNSA. V lost 5 bases and J lost 7; bases outside the gene matches: 16. Here the CDR3 DNA reads TGTGCCAGCAGCAAACAAAATTACCCAGGGGGCGGTGAGCAGTACTTC. This codes for CASSKQNYPGGGEQYF.

This sequence joins TRBV20-1 and TRBJ2-3, with 7 bases that match TRBD2. CDR3 length: 14 amino acids. V shed 3 bases, J shed 0 bases, and the junction held 3 bases outside the gene matches. The germline CDR1 and CDR2 sequences are DFQATT and SNEGSKA (reference sequence). The CDR3 DNA reads as TGCAGTGCTAGGAATAGCGGGAGCACAGATACGCAGTATTTT. The encoded protein is CSARNSGSTDTQYF.

The V call is TRBV5-1, the J call TRBJ2-5; D not resolved. This CDR3 has 12 residues. V was shortened by 7 bases and J by 5 bases, with 12 bases between the two germline ends. Germline V CDR1 and CDR2: SGHRS, YFSETQ. CDR3 protein: CASSREGETQYF. CDR3 nucleotide sequence: TGCGCCAGCTCTAGAGAAGGGGAGACCCAGTACTTC. Using reference TRBV5-1 and TRBJ2-5 for the parts outside the CDR3, the full variable domain is KAGVTQTPRYLIKTRGQQVTLSCSPISGHRSVSWYQQTPGQGLQFLFEYFSETQRNKGNFPGRFSGRQFSNSRSEMNVSTLELGDSALYLCASSREGETQYFGPGTRLLVL.

The chain links TRBV9 to TRBJ1-1; D gene unclear. The V and J ends lost 4 bases and 1 base respectively, with 8 bases between them. Germline CDR1 is SGDLS and CDR2 is YYNGEE. The CDR3 consists of 13 residues. Written as DNA, the CDR3 is TGTGCCAGCAGCTTTACGCCGAACACTGAAGCTTTCTTT. Translating it yields CASSFTPNTEAFF.

The chain uses TRBV20-1 and TRBJ1-1; a possible D gene is TRBD1 (5 bases). This CDR3 comprises 16 residues. The ends were cut back, 0 bases at V and 1 base at J, with 15 bases in the middle. The germline gives CDR1 DFQATT, CDR2 SNEGSKA (reference sequence). The CDR3 region is CSARDPRGGTNTEAFF. The CDR3 nucleotides are TGCAGTGCTAGAGATCCCCGGGGGGGGACGAACACTGAAGCTTTCTTT.

The rearrangement joins TRBV28 to TRBJ2-5; D is perhaps TRBD2 (5 bases). Trimming took 1 base from V and 11 from J, leaving 11 bases between them. Germline CDR1 is MDHEN and CDR2 is SYDVKM. This CDR3 region has 12 residues. The chain's CDR3 is CASSLLGWEQYF. In nucleotides, the CDR3 is TGTGCCAGCAGTTTATTAGGGTGGGAGCAGTACTTC.

Note on this clonotype: At one end, the junction sequence differs from germline, possibly due to a read error. The rearrangement links TRBV5-6 to TRBJ1-4, with 7 bases fitting TRBD1. The CDR3 contains 12 residues. Germline values: CDR1 SGHDT, CDR2 YYEEEE. CDR3 region: CASSWGDRIFSF. In DNA, the CDR3 is TGTGCCAGCAGCTGGGGGGACAGAATCTTCAGCTTT.

This rearrangement joins TRBV15 to TRBJ2-1; 8 positions agree with TRBD2. Germline V gene data show CDR1 as LNHNV and CDR2 as YYDKDF (reference sequence). V was pared by 6 bases and J by 2 bases, with 3 bases of the junction left unmatched. The CDR3 spans 14 residues. The chain's CDR3 is CATRSGGAYNEQFF. In nucleotides, the CDR3 is TGTGCCACCAGATCGGGGGGGGCCTACAATGAGCAGTTCTTC.

This clonotype was seen just once. V and J are TRBV5-4 and TRBJ2-5, with TRBD1 identical over 8 bases. Trimming cost V 0 bases and J 7 bases; bases outside gene matches: 2. CDR1 SGHNT and CDR2 YYREEE come from the germline V gene (reference sequence). CDR3 length: 13 residues. The CDR3 loop is CASSLDTGGTQYF. For the CDR3, the DNA is TGTGCCAGCAGCTTGGATACAGGGGGGACCCAGTACTTC.

This chain joins TRBV5-1 and TRBJ1-1; D gene uncertain. V was cut by 0 bases and J by 4 bases, with 10 bases left in between. Per germline, CDR1 SGHRS and CDR2 YFSETQ. The CDR3 runs 14 residues. CDR3 loop: CASSLAARPTEAFF. DNA for the CDR3: TGCGCCAGCAGCTTGGCCGCCCGTCCCACTGAAGCTTTCTTT.

This chain joins TRBV20-1 and TRBJ1-2; D is ambiguous. This CDR3 is built from 10 residues. CDR1 is DFQATT and CDR2 is SNEGSKA in the germline V gene (reference sequence). Trimming removed 5 bases at V and 6 bases at J, with 7 bases between. CDR3 DNA sequence: TGCAGTGCTGGGAGACATGGCTACACCTTC. Translation: CSAGRHGYTF.

V usage is TRBV2 and J usage is TRBJ2-7, with 10 bases matching TRBD2. The CDR3 has 14 residues. Germline V CDR1 and CDR2: SNHLY, FYNNEI. With V trimmed by 4 bases and J by 5 bases, 5 bases remained unmatched. The CDR3 sequence is CASSGTSGPNEQYF. In nucleotides, the CDR3 is TGTGCCAGCAGTGGGACTAGCGGACCTAACGAGCAGTACTTC.

This sequence joins TRBV20-1 and TRBJ2-7, with a weak D call TRBD2 (6 bases). Germline V gene sequence: CDR1 DFQATT, CDR2 SNEGSKA (reference sequence). The CDR3 is 13 residues long. V was cut by 4 bases and J by 4 bases, with 14 bases left in between. The CDR3 coding sequence is TGCAGTGCTACCGGGACTTCCCGTTACGAGCAGTACTTC. Protein sequence: CSATGTSRYEQYF.

The V gene is TRBV19, the J gene TRBJ2-2; 9 bases are a match to TRBD1. V was pared by 6 bases and J by 7 bases, with 9 bases of the junction left unmatched. CDR1 and CDR2 (germline): LNHDA, SQIVND (reference sequence). The CDR3 extends over 15 amino acids. The CDR3 spells CASSKGQGAIGELFF. The DNA of the CDR3 is TGTGCCAGTAGCAAGGGACAGGGAGCCATCGGGGAGCTGTTTTTT.

The chain couples TRBV6-5 to TRBJ2-7; 9 bases agree with TRBD1. Germline CDR1 and CDR2: MNHEY and SVGAGI. V was clipped by 5 bases and J by 6 bases; unmatched bases: 8. This CDR3 is built from 14 residues. CDR3 residues: CASSAGTGMREQYF. CDR3 coding DNA: TGTGCCAGCAGTGCCGGGACAGGGATGCGCGAGCAGTACTTC.